This TCR beta chain was documented in a study of cytomegalovirus exposure and HLA in healthy donors. General study findings and limits: Clusters of TCRs from the first cohort tended to co-occur in the roughly 120 validation repertoires (as a later analysis found). Diagnosis of cytomegalovirus status made by the classifier reportedly showed high specificity and sensitivity.

A remark on this clone: Its specificity is unknown.

The method was immunoSEQ multiplex PCR; TCRdb's version includes in-frame clones alone and lacks a portion of them. The sample carries 150,000 or so clones, approximately 86% recorded once. Separation from the roughly 670-subject first cohort characterized the roughly 130-subject validation cohort, to which the donors belonged. Germline V gives CDR1 LGHNA, CDR2 YSLEER. V was clipped by 4 bases and J by 0 bases, with 13 bases between them. CDR3 length equals 16 residues. This clonotype was sampled from a man aged 18-30 years in good health and CMV-seropositive. The V and J genes are TRBV4-3 and TRBJ2-1; weak D call: TRBD2 (7 bases). The sequenced sample was PBMCs. The CDR3 protein is CASSPRGASSYNEQFF. The CDR3 DNA follows: TGCGCCAGCAGCCCTCGGGGGGCGAGCTCCTACAATGAGCAGTTCTTC.